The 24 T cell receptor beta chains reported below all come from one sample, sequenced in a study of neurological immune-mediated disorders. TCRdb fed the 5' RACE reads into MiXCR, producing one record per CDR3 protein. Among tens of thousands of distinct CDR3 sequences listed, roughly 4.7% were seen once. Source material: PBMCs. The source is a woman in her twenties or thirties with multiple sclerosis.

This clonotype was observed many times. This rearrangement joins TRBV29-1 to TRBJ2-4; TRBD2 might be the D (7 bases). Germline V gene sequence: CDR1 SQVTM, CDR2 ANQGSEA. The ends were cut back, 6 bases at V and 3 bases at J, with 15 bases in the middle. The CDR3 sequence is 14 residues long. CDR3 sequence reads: CSVVGGTRKNIQYF. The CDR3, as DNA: TGCAGCGTCGTCGGGGGGACACGCAAAAACATTCAGTACTTC.

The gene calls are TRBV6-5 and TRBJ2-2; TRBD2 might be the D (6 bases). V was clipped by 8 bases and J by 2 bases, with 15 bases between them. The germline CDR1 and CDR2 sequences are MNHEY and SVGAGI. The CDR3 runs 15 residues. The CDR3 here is CASRDWDDNTGELFF. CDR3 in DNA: TGTGCCAGCCGGGACTGGGACGATAACACCGGGGAGCTGTTTTTT.

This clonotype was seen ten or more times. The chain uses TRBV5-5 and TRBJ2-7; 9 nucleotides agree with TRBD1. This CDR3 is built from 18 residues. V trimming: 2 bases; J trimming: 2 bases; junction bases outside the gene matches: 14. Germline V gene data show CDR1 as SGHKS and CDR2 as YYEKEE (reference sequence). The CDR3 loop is CASSFRPGTGRVTYEQYF. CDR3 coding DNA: TGTGCCAGCAGCTTTCGGCCCGGGACAGGGAGGGTCACCTACGAGCAGTACTTC.

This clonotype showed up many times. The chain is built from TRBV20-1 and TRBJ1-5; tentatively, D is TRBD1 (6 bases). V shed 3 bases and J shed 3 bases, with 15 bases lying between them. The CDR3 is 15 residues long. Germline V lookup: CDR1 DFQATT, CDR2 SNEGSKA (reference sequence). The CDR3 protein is CSASKGGMNNQPQHF. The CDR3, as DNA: TGCAGTGCTAGTAAAGGGGGAATGAACAATCAGCCCCAGCATTTT.

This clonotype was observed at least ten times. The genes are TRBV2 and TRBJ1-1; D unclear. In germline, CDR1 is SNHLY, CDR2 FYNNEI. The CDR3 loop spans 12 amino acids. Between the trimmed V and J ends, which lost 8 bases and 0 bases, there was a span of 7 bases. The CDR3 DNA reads TGTGCCAGCTCAACAGTGAACACTGAAGCTTTCTTT. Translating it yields CASSTVNTEAFF.

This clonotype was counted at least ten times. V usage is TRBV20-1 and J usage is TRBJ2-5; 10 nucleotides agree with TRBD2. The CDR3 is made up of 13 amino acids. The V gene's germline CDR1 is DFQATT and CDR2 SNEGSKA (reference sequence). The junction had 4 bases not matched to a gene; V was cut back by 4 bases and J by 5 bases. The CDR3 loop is CSAKREGRETQYF. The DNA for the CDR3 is TGCAGTGCTAAGCGGGAGGGCCGGGAGACCCAGTACTTC.

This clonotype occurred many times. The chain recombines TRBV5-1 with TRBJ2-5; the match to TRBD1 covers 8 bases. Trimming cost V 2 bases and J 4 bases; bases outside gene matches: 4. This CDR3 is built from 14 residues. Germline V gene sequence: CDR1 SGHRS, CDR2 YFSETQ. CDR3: CASSFGQGGETQYF. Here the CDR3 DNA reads TGCGCCAGCAGCTTCGGACAGGGAGGAGAGACCCAGTACTTC.

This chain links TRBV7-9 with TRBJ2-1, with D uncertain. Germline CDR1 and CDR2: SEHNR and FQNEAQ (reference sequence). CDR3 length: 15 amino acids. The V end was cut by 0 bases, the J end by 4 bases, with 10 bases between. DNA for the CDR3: TGTGCCAGCAGCTTAGCCTTAAAGGAGTACAATGAGCAGTTCTTC. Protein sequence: CASSLALKEYNEQFF.

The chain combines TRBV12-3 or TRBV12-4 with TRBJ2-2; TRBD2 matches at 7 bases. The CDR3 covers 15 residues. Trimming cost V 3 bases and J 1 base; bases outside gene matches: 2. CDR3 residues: CASSFSGWNTGELFF. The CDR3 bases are TGTGCCAGCAGTTTTAGCGGGTGGAACACCGGGGAGCTGTTTTTT.

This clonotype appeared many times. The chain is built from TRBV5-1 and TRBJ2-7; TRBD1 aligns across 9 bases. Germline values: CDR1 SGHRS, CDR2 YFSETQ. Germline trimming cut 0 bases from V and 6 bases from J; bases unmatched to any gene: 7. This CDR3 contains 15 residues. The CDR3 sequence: CASSLAAGQGSEQYF. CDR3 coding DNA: TGCGCCAGCAGCTTGGCCGCTGGACAGGGGAGCGAGCAGTACTTC.

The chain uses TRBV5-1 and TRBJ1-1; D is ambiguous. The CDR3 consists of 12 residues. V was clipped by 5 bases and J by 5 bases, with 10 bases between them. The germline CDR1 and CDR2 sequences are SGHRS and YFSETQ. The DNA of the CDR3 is TGCGCCAGCAGACGACCGGGGACTGAAGCTTTCTTT. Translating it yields CASRRPGTEAFF.

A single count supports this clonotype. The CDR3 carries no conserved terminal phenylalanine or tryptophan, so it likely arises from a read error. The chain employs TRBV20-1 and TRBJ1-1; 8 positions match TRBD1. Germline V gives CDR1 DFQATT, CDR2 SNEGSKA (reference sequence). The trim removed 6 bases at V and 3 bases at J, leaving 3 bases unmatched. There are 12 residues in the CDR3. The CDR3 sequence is CSASTGDTEAFN. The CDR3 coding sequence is TGCAGTGCATCGACAGGGGACACTGAAGCTTTCAAT.

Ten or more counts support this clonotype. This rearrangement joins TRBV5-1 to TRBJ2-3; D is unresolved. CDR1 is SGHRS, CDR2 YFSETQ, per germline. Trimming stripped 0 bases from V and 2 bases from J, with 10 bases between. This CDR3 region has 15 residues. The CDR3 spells CASSLGVTYTDTQYF. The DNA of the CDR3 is TGCGCCAGCAGCTTGGGAGTCACGTACACAGATACGCAGTATTTT.

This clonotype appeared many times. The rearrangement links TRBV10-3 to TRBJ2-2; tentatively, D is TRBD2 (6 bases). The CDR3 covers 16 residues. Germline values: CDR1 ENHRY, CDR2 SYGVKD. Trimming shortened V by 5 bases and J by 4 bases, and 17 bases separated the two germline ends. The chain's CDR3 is CAISKDPGGGTGELFF. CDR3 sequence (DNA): TGTGCCATCAGTAAAGACCCCGGGGGAGGCACCGGGGAGCTGTTTTTT.

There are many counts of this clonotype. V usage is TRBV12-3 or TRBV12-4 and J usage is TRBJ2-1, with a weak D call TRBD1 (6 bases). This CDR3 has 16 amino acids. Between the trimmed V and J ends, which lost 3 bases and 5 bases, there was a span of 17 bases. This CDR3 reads CASSFRGRALNNEQFF. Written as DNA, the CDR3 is TGTGCCAGCAGTTTCAGGGGCCGAGCGCTCAACAATGAGCAGTTCTTC.

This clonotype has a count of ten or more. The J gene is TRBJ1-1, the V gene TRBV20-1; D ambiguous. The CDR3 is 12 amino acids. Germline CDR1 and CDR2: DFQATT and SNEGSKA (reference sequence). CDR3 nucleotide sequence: TGCAGCCCACAGCGCCAAGGCACTGAAGCTTTCTTT. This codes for CSPQRQGTEAFF.

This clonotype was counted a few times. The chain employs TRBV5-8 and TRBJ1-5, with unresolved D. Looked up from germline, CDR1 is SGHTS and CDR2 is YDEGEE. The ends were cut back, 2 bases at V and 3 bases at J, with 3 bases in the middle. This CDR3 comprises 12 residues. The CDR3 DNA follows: TGTGCCAGCAGCTTACTCAATCAGCCCCAGCATTTT. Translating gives CASSLLNQPQHF.

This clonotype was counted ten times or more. Here the CDR3 reads CASSTGQGLTDTQYF. In DNA, the CDR3 is TGTGCCAGCAGTACGGGACAGGGTCTGACAGATACGCAGTATTTT. The rearrangement uses TRBV12-3 or TRBV12-4 and TRBJ2-3; 9 positions match TRBD1. The V gene end was trimmed by 5 bases and the J gene end by 3 bases; junction bases not matched to a gene: 6. The CDR3 runs to 15 residues.

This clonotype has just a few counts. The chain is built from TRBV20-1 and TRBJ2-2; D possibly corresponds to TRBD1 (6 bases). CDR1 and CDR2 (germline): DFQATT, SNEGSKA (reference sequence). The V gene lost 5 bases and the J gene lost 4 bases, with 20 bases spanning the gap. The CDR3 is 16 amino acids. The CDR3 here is CSARTASGLGTGELFF. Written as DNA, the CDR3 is TGCAGTGCTCGGACAGCGTCCGGGTTGGGCACCGGGGAGCTGTTTTTT.

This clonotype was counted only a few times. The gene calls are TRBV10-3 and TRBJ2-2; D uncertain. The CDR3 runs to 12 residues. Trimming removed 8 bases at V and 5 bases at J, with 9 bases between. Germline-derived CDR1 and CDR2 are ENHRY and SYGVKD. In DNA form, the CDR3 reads TGTGCCATCCGGGTCACAACCGGGGAGCTGTTTTTT. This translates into CAIRVTTGELFF.

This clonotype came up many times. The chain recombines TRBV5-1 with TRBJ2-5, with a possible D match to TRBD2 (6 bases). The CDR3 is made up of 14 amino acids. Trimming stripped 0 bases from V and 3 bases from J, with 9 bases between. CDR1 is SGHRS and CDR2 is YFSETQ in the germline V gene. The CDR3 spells CASSLAGDEETQYF. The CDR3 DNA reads TGCGCCAGCAGCTTGGCGGGGGACGAAGAGACCCAGTACTTC.

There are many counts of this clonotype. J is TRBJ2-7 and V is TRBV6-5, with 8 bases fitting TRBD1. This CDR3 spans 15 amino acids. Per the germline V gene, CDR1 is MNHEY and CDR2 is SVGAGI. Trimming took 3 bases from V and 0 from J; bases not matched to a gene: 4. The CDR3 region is CASSYDGQGSYEQYF. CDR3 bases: TGTGCCAGCAGTTATGACGGACAGGGCTCCTACGAGCAGTACTTC.

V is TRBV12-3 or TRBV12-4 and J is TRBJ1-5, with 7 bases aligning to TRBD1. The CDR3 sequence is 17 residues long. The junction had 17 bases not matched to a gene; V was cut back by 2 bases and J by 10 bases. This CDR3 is CASSLLIRDSLISPQHF. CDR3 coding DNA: TGTGCCAGCAGTTTACTTATACGGGACAGTCTGATATCACCCCAGCATTTT.

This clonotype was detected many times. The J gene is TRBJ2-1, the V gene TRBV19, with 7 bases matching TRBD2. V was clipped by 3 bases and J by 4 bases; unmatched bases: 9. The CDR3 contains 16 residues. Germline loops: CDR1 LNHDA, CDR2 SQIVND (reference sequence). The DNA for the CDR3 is TGTGCCAGTAGTATTCGGGCTAGCGGTTCGTACAATGAGCAGTTCTTC. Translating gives CASSIRASGSYNEQFF.